This T cell receptor (beta chain) came from a study of blood T cell repertoires in COVID-19. Sequenced by immunoSEQ multiplex PCR; TCRdb stores in-frame clones only, minus some. Of roughly 360,000 clones listed, 75% to 90% are singletons. This clone was observed a handful of times. Recovery meant two consecutive negative NP/OP PCR tests, professional clearance, or resolved symptoms. V shed 6 bases and J 11 bases; nucleotides not matched to a gene: 12. CDR3 length: 13 amino acids. Looked up from germline, CDR1 is SQVTM and CDR2 is ANQGSEA. The sample taken for sequencing was PBMCs or T cells enriched from blood (not recorded which). V gene TRBV29-1 combines with J gene TRBJ1-4; TRBD1 matches 7 bases. The receptor comes from a woman in her forties or fifties who had recovered from COVID-19. This CDR3 is CSVKLQGVGKLFF. CDR3 sequence (DNA): TGCAGCGTAAAACTGCAGGGGGTGGGGAAACTGTTTTTT.